This T cell receptor (beta chain) derives from a study of cytomegalovirus exposure and HLA in healthy donors. At the level of the study: Early on, a data release was issued that held roughly 80 million unique TCRs from HLA-typed donors. Broader study findings: Sequencing depth across donors, presence/absence analyses assumed, was roughly uniform. It was confirmed in vitro that a few of the CMV-associated chains were specific for CMV antigens.

On this clone itself: Its antigen remains unknown.

Per the germline V gene, CDR1 is SNHLY and CDR2 is FYNNEI. Trimming cost V 8 bases and J 7 bases; bases outside gene matches: 8. The CDR3 is 13 residues long. The PCR ran on 60 Vbeta and 13 Jbeta primers. The method was immunoSEQ multiplex PCR; TCRdb's version includes in-frame clones alone and lacks a portion of them. There are about 160,000 clones in the sample, with 1% to 1.5% held by the top ten. Material for sequencing was PBMCs. This TCR was recovered from a woman aged 55-70 years in good health and CMV-seronegative. The chain is built from TRBV2 and TRBJ1-5; 7 nucleotides agree with TRBD1. The CDR3 sequence: CASVPNRGQPQHF. The CDR3 bases are TGTGCCAGCGTCCCTAACAGGGGACAGCCCCAGCATTTT.